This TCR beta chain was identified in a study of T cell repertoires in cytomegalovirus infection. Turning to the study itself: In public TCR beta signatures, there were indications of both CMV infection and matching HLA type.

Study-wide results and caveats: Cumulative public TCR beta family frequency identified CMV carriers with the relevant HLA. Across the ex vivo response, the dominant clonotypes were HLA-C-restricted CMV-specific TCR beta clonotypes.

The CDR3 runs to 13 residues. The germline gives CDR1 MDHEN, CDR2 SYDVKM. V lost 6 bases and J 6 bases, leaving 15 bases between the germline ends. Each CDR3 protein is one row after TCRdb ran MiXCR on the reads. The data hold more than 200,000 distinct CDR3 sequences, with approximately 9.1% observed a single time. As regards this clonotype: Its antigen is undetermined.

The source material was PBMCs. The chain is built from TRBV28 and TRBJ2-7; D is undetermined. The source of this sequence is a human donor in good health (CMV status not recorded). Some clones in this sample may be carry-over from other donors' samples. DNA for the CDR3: TGTGCCAGCAGCCCAAACGTGGCTGGCGAGCAGTACTTC. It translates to CASSPNVAGEQYF.